The rows below give T cell receptor beta chains drawn from one sample of a study of T cell responses to AZD1222 COVID-19 vaccine. Here immunoSEQ multiplex PCR was the method, and the copy in TCRdb shows in-frame clones only, minus some. This table holds roughly 120,000 clones, around 90% found once. The sequences come from peripheral blood, collected 28 days after the second dose of the MenACWY control vaccine. Receptors originate from an adult who received the MenACWY meningococcal vaccine as a control. The CDR3 runs from the conserved cysteine through the conserved F or W. A D gene is named only where the DNA matches it firmly.

j_gene	d_gene	v_gene	CDR3aa
TRBJ1-1	NA	TRBV5-1	CASSPGYQNTEAFF
TRBJ2-3	TRBD2	TRBV5-1	CASSLVGLAGSTDTQYF
TRBJ2-7	TRBD1	TRBV7-3	CASSYDRVPSFEQYF
TRBJ1-5	NA	TRBV6-5	CASSPRGLDQPQHF
TRBJ2-5	NA	TRBV11-3	CASSLGGNPVETQYF
TRBJ1-2	TRBD1	TRBV2	CASREQGALGYTF
TRBJ2-2	NA	TRBV24-1	CATSGTSNTGELFF
TRBJ2-7	TRBD2	TRBV29-1	CSVDGLAGDSPYEQYF
TRBJ1-1	NA	TRBV3-1/TRBV3-2	CASSQEGWRARTEAFF
TRBJ1-2	NA	TRBV28	CASSRREGYGYTF
TRBJ2-7	TRBD2	TRBV28	CASSAASGTSGSYEQYF
TRBJ2-5	NA	TRBV7-9	CASSGQQETQYF
TRBJ2-1	TRBD2	TRBV5-4	CASSSPSGGYNEQFF
TRBJ2-1	TRBD1	TRBV9	CASTPRGQGAYNEQFF
TRBJ1-4	NA	TRBV4-3	CASSQGFGFSGEKLFF
TRBJ2-4	NA	TRBV7-9	CASSSDLNIQYF
TRBJ1-5	NA	TRBV25-1	CASRRTAPGLRPQHF
TRBJ2-7	NA	TRBV9	CASSARPGTLYEQYF
TRBJ2-3	TRBD2	TRBV9	CASSGGRHTDTQYF
TRBJ1-1	TRBD1	TRBV7-9	CASSLFQGGGPNTEAFF
TRBJ1-2	NA	TRBV12-3/TRBV12-4	CASSFKGDYTF
TRBJ1-1	TRBD1	TRBV10-2	CASSESTTGTRAFF
TRBJ1-2	NA	TRBV10-2	CASSQVADANYGYTF
TRBJ2-7	TRBD2	TRBV13	CASSQRTSGRPYEQYF
TRBJ2-7	TRBD2	TRBV9	CASSDGLAGGSSHEQYF
TRBJ2-3	NA	TRBV6-5	CASTRQDTDTQYF